This TCR beta chain was profiled in a study of vaccination and CD4 T cells after COVID-19. This clonotype was observed a handful of times. Its antigen is unidentified. Stated treatment: roughly ten-day PBMC culture with coronavirus spike peptide pools or control peptides (ViraFEST assay). PCR positivity was dated March to December 2020, before US Alpha, Beta and Delta variants. Every well contained some 2 million PBMCs, which were grown with approximately 9.6 IU/ml IL-2 and roughly 9.7 ug/ml peptide pools. An Oncomine TCR Beta short-read assay was used to sequence the DNA from cultured CD4+ T cells. A single record per CDR3 protein comes from TCRdb applying MiXCR to the PCR reads. The sample has more than 15,000 distinct CDR3 sequences, 43% seen once. Trimming removed 6 bases from V and 7 bases from J, with 13 bases in between. The CDR3 extends over 13 amino acids. From germline, CDR1 is MNHNS and CDR2 SASEGT.

The chain combines TRBV6-1 with TRBJ1-5, with unresolved D. The source of this sequence is a human donor who had recovered from COVID-19. The sequences come from CD4+ T cells from blood, cultured in vitro, collected before SARS-CoV-2 vaccination. The CDR3 spells CASRKGTNQPQHF. CDR3 DNA sequence: TGTGCCAGCAGAAAAGGTACCAACCAGCCCCAGCATTTT.